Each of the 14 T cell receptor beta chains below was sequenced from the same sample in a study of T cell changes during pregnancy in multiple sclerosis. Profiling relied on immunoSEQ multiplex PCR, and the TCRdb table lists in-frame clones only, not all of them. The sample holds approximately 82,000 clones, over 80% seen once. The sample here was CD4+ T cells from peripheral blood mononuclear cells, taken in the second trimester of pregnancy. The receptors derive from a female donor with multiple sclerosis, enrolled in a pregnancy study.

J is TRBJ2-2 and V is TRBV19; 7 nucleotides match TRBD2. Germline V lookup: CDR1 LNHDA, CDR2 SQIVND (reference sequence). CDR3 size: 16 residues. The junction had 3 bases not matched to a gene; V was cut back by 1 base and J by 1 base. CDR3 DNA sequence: TGTGCCAGTAGTATAGGGTCGGGAGGGAACACCGGGGAGCTGTTTTTT. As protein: CASSIGSGGNTGELFF.

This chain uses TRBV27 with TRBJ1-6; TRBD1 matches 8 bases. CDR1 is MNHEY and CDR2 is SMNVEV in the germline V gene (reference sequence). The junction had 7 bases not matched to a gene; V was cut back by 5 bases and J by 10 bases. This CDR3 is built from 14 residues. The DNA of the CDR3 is TGTGCCAGCAGTATAGGACAGGGCTACTCACCCCTCCACTTT. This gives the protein CASSIGQGYSPLHF.

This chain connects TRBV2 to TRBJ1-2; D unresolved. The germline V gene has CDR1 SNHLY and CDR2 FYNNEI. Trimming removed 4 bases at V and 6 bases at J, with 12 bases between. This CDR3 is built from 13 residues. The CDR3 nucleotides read TGTGCCAGCAGTGGGGCGGGGTTGGATGGCTACACCTTC. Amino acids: CASSGAGLDGYTF.

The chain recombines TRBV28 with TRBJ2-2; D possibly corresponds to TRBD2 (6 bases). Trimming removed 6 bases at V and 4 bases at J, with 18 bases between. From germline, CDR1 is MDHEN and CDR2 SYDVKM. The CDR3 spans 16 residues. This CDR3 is CASSPLGIAATGELFF. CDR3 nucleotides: TGTGCCAGCAGCCCACTCGGGATAGCGGCCACCGGGGAGCTGTTTTTT.

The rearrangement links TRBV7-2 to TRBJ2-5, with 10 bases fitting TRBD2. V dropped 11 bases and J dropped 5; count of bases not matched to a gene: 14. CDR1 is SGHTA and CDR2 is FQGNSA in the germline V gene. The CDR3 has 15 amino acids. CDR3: CAGKRSGGALETQYF. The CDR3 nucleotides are TGTGCCGGTAAACGGAGCGGGGGGGCCTTGGAGACCCAGTACTTC. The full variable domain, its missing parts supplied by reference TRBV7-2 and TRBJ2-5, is GAGVSQSPSNKVTEKGKDVELRCDPISGHTALYWYRQSLGQGLEFLIYFQGNSAPDKSGLPSDRFSAERTGGSVSTLTIQRTQQEDSAVYLCAGKRSGGALETQYFGPGTRLLVL.

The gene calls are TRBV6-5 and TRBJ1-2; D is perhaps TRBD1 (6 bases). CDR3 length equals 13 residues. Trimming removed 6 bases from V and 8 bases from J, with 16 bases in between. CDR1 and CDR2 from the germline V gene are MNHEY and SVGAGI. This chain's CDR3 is CASRLDRTAGYTF. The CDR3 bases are TGTGCCAGCAGACTCGACAGGACTGCCGGCTACACCTTC.

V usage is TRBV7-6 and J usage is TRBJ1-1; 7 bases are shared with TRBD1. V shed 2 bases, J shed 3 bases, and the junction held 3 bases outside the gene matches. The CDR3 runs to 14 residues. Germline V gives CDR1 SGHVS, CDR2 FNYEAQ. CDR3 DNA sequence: TGTGCCAGCAGCTTAAAAGGGGGCTACACTGAAGCTTTCTTT. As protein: CASSLKGGYTEAFF. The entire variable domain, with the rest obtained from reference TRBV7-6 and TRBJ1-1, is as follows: GAGVSQSPRYKVTKRGQDVALRCDPISGHVSLYWYRQALGQGPEFLTYFNYEAQQDKSGLPNDRFSAERPEGSISTLTIQRTEQRDSAMYRCASSLKGGYTEAFFGQGTRLTVV.

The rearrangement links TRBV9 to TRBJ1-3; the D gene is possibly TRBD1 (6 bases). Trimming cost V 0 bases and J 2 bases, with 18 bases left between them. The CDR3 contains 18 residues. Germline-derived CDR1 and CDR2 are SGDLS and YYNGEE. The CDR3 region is CASSVGVSMAGAGNTIYF. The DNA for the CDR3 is TGTGCCAGCAGCGTAGGGGTCTCTATGGCAGGGGCTGGAAACACCATATATTTT.

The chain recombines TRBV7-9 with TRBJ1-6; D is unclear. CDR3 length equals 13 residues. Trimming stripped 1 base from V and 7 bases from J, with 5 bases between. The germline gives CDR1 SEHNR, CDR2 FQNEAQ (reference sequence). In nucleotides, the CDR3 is TGTGCCAGCAGCTTAGACTCCAATTCACCCCTCCACTTT. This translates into CASSLDSNSPLHF.

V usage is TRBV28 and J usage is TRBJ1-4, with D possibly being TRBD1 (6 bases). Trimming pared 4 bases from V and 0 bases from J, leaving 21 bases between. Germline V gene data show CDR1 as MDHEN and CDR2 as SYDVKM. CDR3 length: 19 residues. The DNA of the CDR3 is TGTGCCAGCAGTTCTATGCTAAGGGGGACACCCGCAACTAATGAAAAACTGTTTTTT. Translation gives CASSSMLRGTPATNEKLFF. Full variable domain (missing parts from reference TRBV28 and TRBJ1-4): DVKVTQSSRYLVKRTGEKVFLECVQDMDHENMFWYRQDPGLGLRLIYFSYDVKMKEKGDIPEGYSVSREKKERFSLILESASTNQTSMYLCASSSMLRGTPATNEKLFFGSGTQLSVL.

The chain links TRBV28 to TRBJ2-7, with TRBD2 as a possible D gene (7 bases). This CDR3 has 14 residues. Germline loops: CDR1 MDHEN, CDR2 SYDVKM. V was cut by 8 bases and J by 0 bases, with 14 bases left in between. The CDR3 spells CASARGGVSYEQYF. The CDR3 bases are TGTGCCAGCGCCAGGGGAGGGGTCTCCTACGAGCAGTACTTC. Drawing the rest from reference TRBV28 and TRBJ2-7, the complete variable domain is DVKVTQSSRYLVKRTGEKVFLECVQDMDHENMFWYRQDPGLGLRLIYFSYDVKMKEKGDIPEGYSVSREKKERFSLILESASTNQTSMYLCASARGGVSYEQYFGPGTRLTVT.

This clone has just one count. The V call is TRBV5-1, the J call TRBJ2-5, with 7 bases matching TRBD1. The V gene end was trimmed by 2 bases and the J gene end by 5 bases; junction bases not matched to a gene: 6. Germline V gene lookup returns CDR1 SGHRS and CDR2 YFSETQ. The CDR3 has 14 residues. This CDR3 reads CASSLLTGLETQYF. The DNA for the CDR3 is TGCGCCAGCAGCTTATTGACAGGGCTGGAGACCCAGTACTTC.

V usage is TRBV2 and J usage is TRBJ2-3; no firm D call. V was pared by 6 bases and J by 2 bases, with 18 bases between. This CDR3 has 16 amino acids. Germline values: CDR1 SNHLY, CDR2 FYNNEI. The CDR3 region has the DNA TGTGCCAGCAGGTCGAGCGCGAGGAGCAACACAGATACGCAGTATTTT. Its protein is CASRSSARSNTDTQYF. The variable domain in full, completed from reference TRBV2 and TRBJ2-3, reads EPEVTQTPSHQVTQMGQEVILRCVPISNHLYFYWYRQILGQKVEFLVSFYNNEISEKSEIFDDQFSVERPDGSNFTLKIRSTKLEDSAMYFCASRSSARSNTDTQYFGPGTRLTVL.

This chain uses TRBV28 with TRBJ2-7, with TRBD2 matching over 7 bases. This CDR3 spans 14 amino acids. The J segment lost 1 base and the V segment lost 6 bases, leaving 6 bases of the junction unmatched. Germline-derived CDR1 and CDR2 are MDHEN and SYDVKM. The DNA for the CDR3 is TGTGCCAGCAGCTCCCCGGGGGGTTCCTACGAGCAGTACTTC. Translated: CASSSPGGSYEQYF.